This entry features one TCR beta chain sequence. The antigen is not known. V was trimmed by 5 bases and J by 4 bases, leaving 23 bases between them. CDR3 length: 17 amino acids. Per the germline V gene, CDR1 is SGHTA and CDR2 is FQGNSA. Method: immunoSEQ multiplex PCR; TCRdb's copy keeps in-frame clones and lacks some. The sample comprises 150,000 to 250,000 clones, approximately 90% of which are singletons, and 3% to 3.5% rests with the top ten. The record originates from a study of T cell responses to AZD1222 COVID-19 vaccine. Study findings and constraints: Spike was spanned by vaccine-associated CD4 TCRs, with dominance at 160-218 and 743-854. Only a handful of individuals given AZD1222 were seropositive at baseline. Vaccination with two AZD1222 doses was followed by a rise in Spike-specific TCR breadth and depth.

Second-dose schedules of about 4 or about 12 weeks were combined. The chain combines TRBV7-2 with TRBJ1-1; TRBD1 might be the D (5 bases). The clonotype originates from an adult who received the AZD1222 COVID-19 vaccine. Sequenced here: peripheral blood, sampled 28 days after the second AZD1222 dose. The CDR3 nucleotides read TGTGCCAGCAGCATCAAGACGTTGGGCGCGGGGGGCACTGAAGCTTTCTTT. It codes for CASSIKTLGAGGTEAFF.